One sample yielded the 21 T cell receptor beta chains listed below, sequenced in a study of blood T cell repertoires in COVID-19. Profiling relied on immunoSEQ multiplex PCR, and the TCRdb table lists in-frame clones only, not all of them. The table records a few hundred thousand clones, 85% of them present only once. The sequencing input was PBMCs or T cells enriched from blood (not recorded which). These receptors originate from a man aged 35-49 years who had recovered from COVID-19.

The chain recombines TRBV6-5 with TRBJ1-1; TRBD1 matches at 7 bases. Germline assignment: CDR1 MNHEY and CDR2 SVGAGI. The CDR3 extends over 13 amino acids. V was clipped by 6 bases and J by 3 bases; unmatched bases: 4. CDR3 coding DNA: TGTGCCAGCAGGCGACAGGGAGACACTGAAGCTTTCTTT. Amino acids: CASRRQGDTEAFF.

The V call is TRBV9, the J call TRBJ2-1, with D possibly TRBD1 on 6 matching bases. In germline, CDR1 is SGDLS, CDR2 YYNGEE. The CDR3 runs to 13 residues. Trimming left V 4 bases short and J 4 bases short, with 9 bases between. This chain's CDR3 is CASSPGQYNEQFF. Here the CDR3 DNA reads TGTGCCAGCAGCCCCGGACAGTACAATGAGCAGTTCTTC.

The rearrangement joins TRBV28 to TRBJ1-4; D is possibly TRBD1 (6 bases). CDR1 and CDR2 (germline): MDHEN, SYDVKM. This CDR3 is 16 amino acids long. V was cut by 8 bases and J by 7 bases, with 23 bases left in between. The CDR3 is CASREPSPRGAEKLFF. The CDR3 nucleotides are TGTGCCAGCCGGGAACCCTCCCCCAGGGGTGCTGAAAAACTGTTTTTT. The complete variable domain, with remaining parts taken from reference TRBV28 and TRBJ1-4, reads DVKVTQSSRYLVKRTGEKVFLECVQDMDHENMFWYRQDPGLGLRLIYFSYDVKMKEKGDIPEGYSVSREKKERFSLILESASTNQTSMYLCASREPSPRGAEKLFFGSGTQLSVL.

The J gene is TRBJ1-3, the V gene TRBV6-5; D not resolved. This CDR3 is 12 amino acids long. Per germline, CDR1 MNHEY and CDR2 SVGAGI. V was shortened by 8 bases and J by 4 bases, with 9 bases between the two germline ends. CDR3 DNA sequence: TGTGCCAGCCGAGGTACGGGAAACACCATATATTTT. This encodes CASRGTGNTIYF.

This clone was seen just once. This sequence joins TRBV30 and TRBJ2-7; 7 bases match TRBD2. Trimming removed 0 bases from V and 2 bases from J; junction bases left unmatched: 4. CDR3 length: 14 residues. Per the germline V gene, CDR1 is GTSNPN and CDR2 is SVGIG (reference sequence). The CDR3 DNA reads as TGTGCCTGGAGTGTTTCCGCGGGAGCCTACGAGCAGTACTTC. It specifies CAWSVSAGAYEQYF.

The chain recombines TRBV3-1 (or the pseudogene TRBV3-2) with TRBJ1-6, with D unclear. V dropped 4 bases and J dropped 5 bases, with 12 bases sitting between them. This CDR3 is 15 amino acids long. Per germline, CDR1 LGHDT and CDR2 YNNKEL (reference sequence). CDR3 protein: CASSPPTIDNSPLHF. The CDR3 DNA follows: TGTGCCAGCAGCCCCCCGACAATCGATAATTCACCCCTCCACTTT.

J is TRBJ2-2 and V is TRBV11-3; 9 positions match TRBD1. V was pared by 3 bases and J by 1 base, with 0 bases of the junction left unmatched. This CDR3 is built from 15 residues. Germline V lookup: CDR1 SGHNT, CDR2 YENEEA. In DNA, the CDR3 is TGTGCCAGCAGCTTGGGACAGGGGAACACCGGGGAGCTGTTTTTT. Translated: CASSLGQGNTGELFF.

The chain combines TRBV11-2 with TRBJ2-5; 14 bases map to TRBD2. The germline V gene encodes CDR1 SGHAT and CDR2 FQNNGV. V was clipped by 5 bases and J by 2 bases; unmatched bases: 13. The CDR3 is 19 residues long. The CDR3 DNA sequence: TGTGCCAGCAGCCCCGGGACTAGCGGGAGTTTGAGAGGACAAGAGACCCAGTACTTC. Its protein is CASSPGTSGSLRGQETQYF.

The chain is built from TRBV19 and TRBJ2-1; a weak D match, TRBD2 (5 bases). Germline CDR1 LNHDA, CDR2 SQIVND (reference sequence). The CDR3 is 16 amino acids. Trimming took 5 bases from V and 6 from J, leaving 20 bases between them. This chain's CDR3 is CASSPPWGVGLNEQFF. In DNA form, the CDR3 reads TGTGCCAGTAGTCCCCCGTGGGGAGTTGGTCTCAATGAGCAGTTCTTC.

V is TRBV19 and J is TRBJ2-6; possibly TRBD2 for D (5 bases). CDR1 and CDR2 (germline): LNHDA, SQIVND (reference sequence). Trimming pared 3 bases from V and 0 bases from J, leaving 9 bases between. The length of the CDR3 is 16 residues. The CDR3 loop is CASSMRADSGANVLTF. DNA for the CDR3: TGTGCCAGTAGTATGAGGGCCGACTCTGGGGCCAACGTCCTGACTTTC.

The chain is built from TRBV10-2 and TRBJ2-7; 7 bases match TRBD1. Germline V gives CDR1 WSHSY, CDR2 SAAADI. CDR3 length equals 13 residues. V was pared by 7 bases and J by 6 bases, with 9 bases of the junction left unmatched. In nucleotides, the CDR3 is TGCGCCAGCAAAGCTACAGGGGAGAGCGAGCAGTACTTC. Protein: CASKATGESEQYF.

This clone appeared a few times. The chain couples TRBV2 to TRBJ1-4; tentatively, D is TRBD1 (5 bases). This CDR3 comprises 15 residues. Germline assignment: CDR1 SNHLY and CDR2 FYNNEI. V lost 7 bases, J lost 2 bases, and 14 bases lay in between. This CDR3 is CASIRGRTTNEKLFF. The CDR3 region has the DNA TGTGCCAGCATTCGGGGGAGGACGACTAATGAAAAACTGTTTTTT.

V and J are TRBV7-9 and TRBJ1-1, with TRBD1 as a possible D gene (5 bases). The V and J ends lost 5 bases and 0 bases respectively, with 10 bases between them. There are 14 residues in the CDR3. The germline CDR1 and CDR2 sequences are SEHNR and FQNEAQ (reference sequence). This CDR3 reads CASSLAGMNTEAFF. CDR3 nucleotide sequence: TGTGCCAGCAGCCTGGCAGGGATGAACACTGAAGCTTTCTTT.

This clone was observed a single time. The V and J genes are TRBV6-5 and TRBJ2-7; no firm D call. There are 14 residues in the CDR3. V gave up 6 bases and J gave up 4 bases, with 16 bases separating them. Germline-derived CDR1 and CDR2 are MNHEY and SVGAGI. CDR3 nucleotides: TGTGCCAGCAGAACCCTAGGCCAGAGTTACGAGCAGTACTTC. Its translation: CASRTLGQSYEQYF.

The V and J genes are TRBV2 and TRBJ2-3, with 7 bases lining up with TRBD2. The CDR3 is 15 amino acids. Germline-derived CDR1 and CDR2 are SNHLY and FYNNEI. After removal of 3 bases from V and 4 bases from J, the junction contained 7 bases not matched to a gene. The CDR3 sequence is CASSDGGGASDTQYF. The CDR3 DNA follows: TGTGCCAGCAGTGATGGGGGAGGGGCTTCAGATACGCAGTATTTT. Variable domain in full (rest from reference TRBV2 and TRBJ2-3): EPEVTQTPSHQVTQMGQEVILRCVPISNHLYFYWYRQILGQKVEFLVSFYNNEISEKSEIFDDQFSVERPDGSNFTLKIRSTKLEDSAMYFCASSDGGGASDTQYFGPGTRLTVL.

This clone was observed a single time. The V and J genes are TRBV18 and TRBJ2-7, with 10 bases aligning to TRBD1. Germline V lookup: CDR1 KGHSH, CDR2 LQKENI. There are 16 residues in the CDR3. The trim removed 2 bases at V and 6 bases at J, leaving 10 bases unmatched. Here the CDR3 reads CASSPGRDRGASEQYF. In nucleotides, the CDR3 is TGTGCCAGCTCACCAGGTCGGGACAGGGGTGCCTCCGAGCAGTACTTC. The full variable domain, completed using reference TRBV18 and TRBJ2-7, is NAGVMQNPRHLVRRRGQEARLRCSPMKGHSHVYWYRQLPEEGLKFMVYLQKENIIDESGMPKERFSAEFPKEGPSILRIQQVVRGDSAAYFCASSPGRDRGASEQYFGPGTRLTVT.

The chain recombines TRBV4-2 with TRBJ1-2, with D possibly matching TRBD1 (5 bases). Germline V gene data show CDR1 as LGHNA and CDR2 as YNFKEQ. The V end lost 4 bases, the J end lost 2 bases, and 20 bases lay between the germline ends. CDR3 length equals 17 residues. For the CDR3, the DNA is TGTGCCAGCAGCCCGCAGGCAAACAAACAGGAGAACTATGGCTACACCTTC. Protein sequence: CASSPQANKQENYGYTF.

This rearrangement joins TRBV21-1 to TRBJ1-6. TRBV21-1 is assigned pseudogene status. The CDR3 length is 13 residues. CDR3 sequence reads: CASSKRRVSPLHF. The CDR3 coding sequence is TGTGCCAGCAGCAAACGTCGGGTCTCACCCCTCCACTTT.

As for this clone: At one end the junction does not follow the germline gene, possibly because of a read error. The sample contains more than one DNA sequence encoding this CDR3. This chain's CDR3 is CASSFSPDRGSEQYF. In DNA, the CDR3 is TGTGCCAGCAGTTTTTCCCCGGACAGGGGCAGCGAGCAGTACTTT. The chain combines TRBV27 with TRBJ2-7; 9 nucleotides line up with TRBD1. Germline V CDR1 and CDR2: MNHEY, SMNVEV (reference sequence). This CDR3 contains 15 residues.

This chain uses TRBV12-5 with TRBJ2-1; 8 bases line up with TRBD2. With 2 bases clipped from V and 7 bases from J, the junction kept 4 bases outside the gene matches. This CDR3 contains 14 residues. The germline V gene has CDR1 LGHNT and CDR2 FRNRAP. The CDR3 DNA sequence: TGTGCTAGTGGTTTGAGCGGGGGCGGGAATGAGCAGTTCTTC. Its translation: CASGLSGGGNEQFF.

The chain combines TRBV6-5 with TRBJ2-7; 10 bases fit TRBD1. The CDR3 has 16 residues. The V gene end was trimmed by 4 bases and the J gene end by 5 bases; junction bases not matched to a gene: 11. Looked up from germline, CDR1 is MNHEY and CDR2 is SVGAGI. The DNA for the CDR3 is TGTGCCAGCAGTTCTCGCCGGGACAGGGGAAGAAACGAGCAGTACTTC. This codes for CASSSRRDRGRNEQYF.